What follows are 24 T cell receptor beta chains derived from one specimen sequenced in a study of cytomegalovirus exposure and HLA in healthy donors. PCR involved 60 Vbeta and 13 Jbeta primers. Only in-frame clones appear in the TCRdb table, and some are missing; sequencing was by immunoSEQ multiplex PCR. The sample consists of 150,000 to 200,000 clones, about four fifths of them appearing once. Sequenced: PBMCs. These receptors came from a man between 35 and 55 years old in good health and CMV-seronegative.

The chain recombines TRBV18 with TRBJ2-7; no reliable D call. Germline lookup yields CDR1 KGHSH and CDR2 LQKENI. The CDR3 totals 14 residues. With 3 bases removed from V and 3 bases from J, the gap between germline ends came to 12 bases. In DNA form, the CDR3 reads TGTGCCAGCTCACCCCCTTGGCCTAGCTACGAGCAGTACTTC. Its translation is CASSPPWPSYEQYF. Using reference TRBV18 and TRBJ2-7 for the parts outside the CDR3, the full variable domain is NAGVMQNPRHLVRRRGQEARLRCSPMKGHSHVYWYRQLPEEGLKFMVYLQKENIIDESGMPKERFSAEFPKEGPSILRIQQVVRGDSAAYFCASSPPWPSYEQYFGPGTRLTVT.

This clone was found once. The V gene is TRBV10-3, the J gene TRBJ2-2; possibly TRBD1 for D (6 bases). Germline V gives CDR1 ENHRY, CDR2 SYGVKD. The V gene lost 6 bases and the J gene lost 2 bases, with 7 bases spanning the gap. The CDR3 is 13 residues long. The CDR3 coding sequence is TGTGCCATCAGGACAGGTAACACCGGGGAGCTGTTTTTT. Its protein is CAIRTGNTGELFF.

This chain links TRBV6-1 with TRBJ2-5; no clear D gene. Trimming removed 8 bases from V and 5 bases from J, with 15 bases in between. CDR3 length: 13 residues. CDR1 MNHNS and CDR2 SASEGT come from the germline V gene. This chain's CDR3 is CASLTAGSETQYF. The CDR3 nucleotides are TGTGCCAGCCTTACCGCCGGGTCCGAGACCCAGTACTTC.

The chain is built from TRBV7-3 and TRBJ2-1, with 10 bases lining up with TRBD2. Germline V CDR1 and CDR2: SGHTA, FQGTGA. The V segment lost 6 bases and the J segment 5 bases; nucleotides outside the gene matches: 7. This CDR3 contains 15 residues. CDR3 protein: CASSHTSGANNEQFF. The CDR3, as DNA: TGTGCCAGCAGTCATACTAGCGGGGCCAACAATGAGCAGTTCTTC.

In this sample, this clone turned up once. The CDR3 DNA reads as TGCGCCAGCAGCCCAAGAGGGAGGACGGAGCAGTACTTC. This sequence encodes CASSPRGRTEQYF. The rearrangement uses TRBV5-1 and TRBJ2-7; possible D gene TRBD2, 6 bases. V gave up 4 bases and J gave up 7 bases, with 15 bases separating them. The V gene's germline CDR1 is SGHRS and CDR2 YFSETQ. The CDR3 sequence is 13 residues long.

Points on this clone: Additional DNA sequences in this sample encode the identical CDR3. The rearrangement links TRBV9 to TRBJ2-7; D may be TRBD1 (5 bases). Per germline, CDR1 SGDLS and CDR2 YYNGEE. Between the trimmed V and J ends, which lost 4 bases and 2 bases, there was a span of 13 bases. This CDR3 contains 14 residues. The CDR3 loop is CASSTRQTAYEQYF. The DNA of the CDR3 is TGTGCCAGCAGCACGAGACAGACTGCCTACGAGCAGTACTTC.

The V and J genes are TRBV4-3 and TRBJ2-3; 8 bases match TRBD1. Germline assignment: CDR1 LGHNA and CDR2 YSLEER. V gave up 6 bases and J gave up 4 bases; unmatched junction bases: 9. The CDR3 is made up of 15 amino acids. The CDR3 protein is CASSLRGQGSDTQYF. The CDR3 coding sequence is TGCGCCAGCAGTCTCCGAGGACAGGGATCAGATACGCAGTATTTT.

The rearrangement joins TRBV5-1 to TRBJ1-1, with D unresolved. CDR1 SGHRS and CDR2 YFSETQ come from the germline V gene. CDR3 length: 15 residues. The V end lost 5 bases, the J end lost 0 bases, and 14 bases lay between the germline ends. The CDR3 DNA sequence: TGCGCCAGCAGTCGAAATACAGTAATGAACACTGAAGCTTTCTTT. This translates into CASSRNTVMNTEAFF.

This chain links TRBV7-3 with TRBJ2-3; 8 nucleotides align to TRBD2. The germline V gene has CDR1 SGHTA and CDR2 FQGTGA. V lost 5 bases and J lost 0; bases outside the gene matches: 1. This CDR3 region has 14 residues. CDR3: CASSRGGSTDTQYF. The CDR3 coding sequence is TGTGCCAGCAGCCGGGGGGGTAGCACAGATACGCAGTATTTT.

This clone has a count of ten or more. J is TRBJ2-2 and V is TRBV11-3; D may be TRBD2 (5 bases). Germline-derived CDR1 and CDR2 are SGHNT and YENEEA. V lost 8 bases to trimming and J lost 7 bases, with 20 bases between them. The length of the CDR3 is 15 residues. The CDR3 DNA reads TGTGCCAGCGGCGGGTTAAGGGTCTCAGGCGGGGAGCTGTTTTTT. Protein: CASGGLRVSGGELFF. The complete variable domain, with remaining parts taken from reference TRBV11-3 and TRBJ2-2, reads EAGVVQSPRYKIIEKKQPVAFWCNPISGHNTLYWYLQNLGQGPELLIRYENEEAVDDSQLPKDRFSAERLKGVDSTLKIQPAELGDSAVYLCASGGLRVSGGELFFGEGSRLTVL.

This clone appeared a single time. The CDR3, as DNA: TGCGCCAGGTCCAGGAAGCCCGGACTAGCGGGATATGAGGGGCACAATGAGCAGTTCTTC. Amino acid sequence: CARSRKPGLAGYEGHNEQFF. The chain couples TRBV10-1 to TRBJ2-1, with 12 bases fitting TRBD2. This CDR3 spans 20 amino acids. The germline V gene encodes CDR1 WNHNN and CDR2 SYGVQD (reference sequence). The J segment lost 5 bases and the V segment lost 9 bases, leaving 23 bases of the junction unmatched.

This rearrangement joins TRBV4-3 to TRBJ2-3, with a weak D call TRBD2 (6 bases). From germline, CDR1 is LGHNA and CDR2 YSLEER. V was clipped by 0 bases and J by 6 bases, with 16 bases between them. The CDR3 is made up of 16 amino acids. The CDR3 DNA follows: TGCGCCAGCAGCCAAGAAGGAAGGCGGGGCTCGGATACGCAGTATTTT. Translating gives CASSQEGRRGSDTQYF.

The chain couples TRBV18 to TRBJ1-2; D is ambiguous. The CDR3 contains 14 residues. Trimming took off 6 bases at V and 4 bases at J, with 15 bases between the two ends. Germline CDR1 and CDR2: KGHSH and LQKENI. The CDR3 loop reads CASSNQRDTYGYTF. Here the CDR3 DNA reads TGTGCCAGCTCCAACCAGCGGGATACCTATGGCTACACCTTC. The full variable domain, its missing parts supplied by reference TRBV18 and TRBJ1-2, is NAGVMQNPRHLVRRRGQEARLRCSPMKGHSHVYWYRQLPEEGLKFMVYLQKENIIDESGMPKERFSAEFPKEGPSILRIQQVVRGDSAAYFCASSNQRDTYGYTFGSGTRLTVV.

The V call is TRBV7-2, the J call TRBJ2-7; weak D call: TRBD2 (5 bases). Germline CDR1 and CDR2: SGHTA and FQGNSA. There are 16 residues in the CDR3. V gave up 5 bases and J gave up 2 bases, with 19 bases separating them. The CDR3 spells CASSASGDYPAYEQYF. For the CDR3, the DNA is TGTGCCAGCAGCGCATCGGGCGACTACCCTGCCTACGAGCAGTACTTC.

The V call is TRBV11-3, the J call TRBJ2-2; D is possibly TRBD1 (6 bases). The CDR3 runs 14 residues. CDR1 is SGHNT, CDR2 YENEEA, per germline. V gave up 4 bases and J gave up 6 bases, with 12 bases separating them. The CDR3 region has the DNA TGTGCCAGCAGCTCCTGGGGGCGGTCCGGGGAGCTGTTTTTT. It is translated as CASSSWGRSGELFF.

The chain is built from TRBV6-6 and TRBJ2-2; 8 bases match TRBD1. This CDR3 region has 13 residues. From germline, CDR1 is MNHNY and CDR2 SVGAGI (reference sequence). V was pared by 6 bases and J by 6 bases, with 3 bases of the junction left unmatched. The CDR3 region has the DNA TGTGCCAGCAGCCCAGGGGGCGCCGGGGAGCTGTTTTTT. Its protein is CASSPGGAGELFF.

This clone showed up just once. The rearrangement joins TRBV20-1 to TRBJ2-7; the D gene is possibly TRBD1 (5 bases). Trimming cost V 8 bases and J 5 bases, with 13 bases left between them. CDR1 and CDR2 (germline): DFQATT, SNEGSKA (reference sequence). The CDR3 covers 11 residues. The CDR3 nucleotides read TGCAGTCCCCCGCAGGGAAACGAGCAGTACTTC. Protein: CSPPQGNEQYF.

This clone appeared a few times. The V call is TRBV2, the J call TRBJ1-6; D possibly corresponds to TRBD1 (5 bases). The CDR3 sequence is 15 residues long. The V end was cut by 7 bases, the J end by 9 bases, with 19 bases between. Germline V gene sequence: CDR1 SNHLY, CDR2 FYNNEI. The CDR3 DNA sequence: TGTGCCAGCACTACTGACAGACAGATGGGTTCACCCCTCCACTTT. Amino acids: CASTTDRQMGSPLHF.

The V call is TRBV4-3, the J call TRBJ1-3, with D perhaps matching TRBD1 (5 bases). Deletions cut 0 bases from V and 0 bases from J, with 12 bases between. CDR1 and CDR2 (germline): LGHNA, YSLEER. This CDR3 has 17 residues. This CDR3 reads CASSQEYGTGSGNTIYF. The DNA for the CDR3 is TGCGCCAGCAGCCAAGAGTACGGTACAGGCTCTGGAAACACCATATATTTT.

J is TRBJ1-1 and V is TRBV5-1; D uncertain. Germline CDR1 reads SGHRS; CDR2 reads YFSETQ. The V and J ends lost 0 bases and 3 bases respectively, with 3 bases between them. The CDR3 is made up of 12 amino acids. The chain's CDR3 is CASSLADTEAFF. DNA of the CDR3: TGCGCCAGCAGCTTGGCCGACACTGAAGCTTTCTTT.

The CDR3 here is CASRPPRTYGYTF. CDR3 bases: TGTGCCAGCAGACCCCCGAGAACCTATGGCTACACCTTC. The rearrangement uses TRBV28 and TRBJ1-2; D is ambiguous. Trimming shortened V by 6 bases and J by 4 bases, and 12 bases separated the two germline ends. CDR3 length equals 13 residues. Germline loops: CDR1 MDHEN, CDR2 SYDVKM.

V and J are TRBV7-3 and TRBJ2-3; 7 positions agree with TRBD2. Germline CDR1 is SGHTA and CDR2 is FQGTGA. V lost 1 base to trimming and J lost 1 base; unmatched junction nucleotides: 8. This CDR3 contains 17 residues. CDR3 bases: TGTGCCAGCAGCTTAAAGCCGGTGGCGGGGGGCACAGATACGCAGTATTTT. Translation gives CASSLKPVAGGTDTQYF.

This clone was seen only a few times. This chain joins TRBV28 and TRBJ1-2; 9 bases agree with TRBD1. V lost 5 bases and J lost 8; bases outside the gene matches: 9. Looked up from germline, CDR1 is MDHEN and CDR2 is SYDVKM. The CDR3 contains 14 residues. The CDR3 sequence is CASSPTGGAWGYTF. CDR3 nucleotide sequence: TGTGCCAGCAGTCCTACAGGGGGCGCGTGGGGCTACACCTTC.

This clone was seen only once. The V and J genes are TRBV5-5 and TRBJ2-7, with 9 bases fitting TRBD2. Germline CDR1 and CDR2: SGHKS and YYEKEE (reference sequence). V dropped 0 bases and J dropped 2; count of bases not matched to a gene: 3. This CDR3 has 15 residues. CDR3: CASSLALAGAYEQYF. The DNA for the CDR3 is TGTGCCAGCAGCTTGGCGTTAGCGGGAGCCTACGAGCAGTACTTC.